The rows below give T cell receptor beta chains drawn from one sample of a study of T-cell memory formation after mild COVID-19. TCRdb re-called the 5' RACE reads through MiXCR, storing one row per CDR3 protein. The sample lists roughly 510,000 distinct CDR3 sequences, 15% to 20% occurring once. The specimen sequenced was PBMCs or a T cell subset sorted from them (not recorded which). The receptors were gathered from an adult woman who had mild COVID-19 (a few samples of this study predate the infection). Cell type and time point are not known. The CDR3 runs from the conserved cysteine through the conserved F or W.

v_call: TRBV9; cdr3_length: 15; j_call: TRBJ2-1; cdr3_aa: CASSVGTGEYYEQFF
v_call: TRBV20-1; cdr3_length: 16; j_call: TRBJ2-7; cdr3_aa: CSARGTWSSGGREQYF
v_call: TRBV12-3/TRBV12-4; cdr3_length: 12; j_call: TRBJ2-1; cdr3_aa: CASSFDWYEQFF
v_call: TRBV11-2; cdr3_length: 14; j_call: TRBJ2-1; cdr3_aa: CASSFDASRDEQFF
v_call: TRBV19; cdr3_length: 16; j_call: TRBJ2-1; cdr3_aa: CASSTPLGTGNNEQFF
v_call: TRBV20-1; cdr3_length: 17; j_call: TRBJ2-1; cdr3_aa: CSARDLSRAGSYNEQFF
v_call: TRBV24-1; cdr3_length: 16; j_call: TRBJ2-1; cdr3_aa: CATSEPGTSGSNEQFF
v_call: TRBV2; cdr3_length: 15; j_call: TRBJ1-1; cdr3_aa: CASSEVRQANTEAFF
v_call: TRBV7-6; cdr3_length: 14; j_call: TRBJ2-7; cdr3_aa: CASSPDRAINEQYF
v_call: TRBV3-1; cdr3_length: 12; j_call: TRBJ1-1; cdr3_aa: CASSQAGVEAFF
v_call: TRBV6-1; cdr3_length: 12; j_call: TRBJ2-1; cdr3_aa: CASRTGSYEQFF
v_call: TRBV5-1; cdr3_length: 15; j_call: TRBJ2-2; cdr3_aa: CASSWDRGLTGELFF
v_call: TRBV12-3/TRBV12-4; cdr3_length: 15; j_call: TRBJ2-5; cdr3_aa: CASSLFSSPGETQYF
v_call: TRBV4-2; cdr3_length: 16; j_call: TRBJ2-5; cdr3_aa: CASSQTSGGNQETQYF
v_call: TRBV6-2/TRBV6-3; cdr3_length: 15; j_call: TRBJ1-2; cdr3_aa: CASSYSKGIRDGYTF
v_call: TRBV10-3; cdr3_length: 12; j_call: TRBJ2-7; cdr3_aa: CAISDAGYEQYF
v_call: TRBV5-1; cdr3_length: 15; j_call: TRBJ2-1; cdr3_aa: CASSPIAGGPQEQFF
v_call: TRBV23-1; cdr3_length: 16; j_call: TRBJ2-7; cdr3_aa: CASRLPLAGGPGEQYF
v_call: TRBV7-2; cdr3_length: 16; j_call: TRBJ1-1; cdr3_aa: CASSLELGQGGTEAFF
v_call: TRBV19; cdr3_length: 14; j_call: TRBJ1-5; cdr3_aa: CASSIRGVGQPQHF
v_call: TRBV19; cdr3_length: 16; j_call: TRBJ2-3; cdr3_aa: CASSMARPKPGDTQYF
v_call: TRBV5-1; cdr3_length: 15; j_call: TRBJ2-3; cdr3_aa: CASSPWAGPPDTQYF
v_call: TRBV12-3/TRBV12-4; cdr3_length: 13; j_call: TRBJ1-2; cdr3_aa: CASTIGQIYGYTF
v_call: TRBV5-6; cdr3_length: 14; j_call: TRBJ2-5; cdr3_aa: CASRLAGVGETQYF
v_call: TRBV5-6; cdr3_length: 15; j_call: TRBJ1-5; cdr3_aa: CASRSTGGSNQPQHF
v_call: TRBV7-2; cdr3_length: 14; j_call: TRBJ2-7; cdr3_aa: CASSLVAGGSEQYF
v_call: TRBV7-9; cdr3_length: 15; j_call: TRBJ2-2; cdr3_aa: CASSIAGENTGELFF
v_call: TRBV11-3; cdr3_length: 15; j_call: TRBJ1-1; cdr3_aa: CASSTRDRGGDEAFF
v_call: TRBV9; cdr3_length: 16; j_call: TRBJ2-5; cdr3_aa: CASSIRQGGLQETQYF
v_call: TRBV20-1; cdr3_length: 15; j_call: TRBJ1-6; cdr3_aa: CSARVPSMAYSPLHF
v_call: TRBV3-1; cdr3_length: 16; j_call: TRBJ2-7; cdr3_aa: CASSSKRGRVFYEQYF
v_call: TRBV11-2; cdr3_length: 15; j_call: TRBJ1-1; cdr3_aa: CASSHAAQGNTEAFF
v_call: TRBV4-3; cdr3_length: 18; j_call: TRBJ2-6; cdr3_aa: CASSQTGQAVSGANVLTF
v_call: TRBV20-1; cdr3_length: 13; j_call: TRBJ1-5; cdr3_aa: CSARDGPGQHQHF
v_call: TRBV27; cdr3_length: 14; j_call: TRBJ2-1; cdr3_aa: CASSQLSSYNEQFF
v_call: TRBV11-2; cdr3_length: 15; j_call: TRBJ1-3; cdr3_aa: CASSLDRAKGNTIYF
v_call: TRBV3-1; cdr3_length: 15; j_call: TRBJ1-1; cdr3_aa: CASSQGGQIFPEAFF
v_call: TRBV7-3; cdr3_length: 17; j_call: TRBJ2-3; cdr3_aa: CASSLGSGAGSTDTQYF
v_call: TRBV10-3; cdr3_length: 14; j_call: TRBJ2-3; cdr3_aa: CAIDRNEGADTQYF
v_call: TRBV18; cdr3_length: 15; j_call: TRBJ2-7; cdr3_aa: CASSKDRGDYYEQYF
v_call: TRBV4-2; cdr3_length: 16; j_call: TRBJ2-7; cdr3_aa: CASSNGLAGESYEQYF
v_call: TRBV4-2; cdr3_length: 13; j_call: TRBJ2-7; cdr3_aa: CASSQDQLYEQYF
v_call: TRBV20-1; cdr3_length: 13; j_call: TRBJ2-7; cdr3_aa: CSARGTGDYEQYF
v_call: TRBV7-9; cdr3_length: 17; j_call: TRBJ2-1; cdr3_aa: CASSSVAGGLSYNEQFF